This T cell receptor beta chain was observed in a study of vaccination effects on CD4 cells after COVID-19. The CDR3 sequence is 13 residues long. From germline, CDR1 is ENHRY and CDR2 SYGVKD. Germline trimming cut 6 bases from V and 4 bases from J; bases unmatched to any gene: 5. Some clones are missing from TCRdb's copy, which holds only in-frame ones; the method was immunoSEQ multiplex PCR. Of 20,000 to 25,000 clones in the sample, roughly 80% were seen once. About this clone itself: No antigen is known for it.

Overall study findings and caveats: Convalescent patients numbered few in the study; early post-infection timepoints were missing entirely.

Using viral peptide pools, the ViraFEST assay grew out antigen-specific CD4+ T cells prior to sequencing. On day 10 of culture, CD4+ T cells were separated out. Each participant received a vaccine that was either BNT162b2 or mRNA-1273, given as two doses. V usage is TRBV10-3 and J usage is TRBJ2-5; 7 positions agree with TRBD1. The TCR comes from a human donor who received a COVID-19 vaccine. Some clones in this sample may be carry-over from other donors' samples. The material sequenced was CD4+ T cells from PBMCs cultured with SARS-CoV-2 spike peptides, taken after COVID-19 vaccination. The CDR3 loop reads CAISRTGRETQYF. CDR3 bases: TGTGCCATCAGCAGGACAGGCAGAGAGACCCAGTACTTC.